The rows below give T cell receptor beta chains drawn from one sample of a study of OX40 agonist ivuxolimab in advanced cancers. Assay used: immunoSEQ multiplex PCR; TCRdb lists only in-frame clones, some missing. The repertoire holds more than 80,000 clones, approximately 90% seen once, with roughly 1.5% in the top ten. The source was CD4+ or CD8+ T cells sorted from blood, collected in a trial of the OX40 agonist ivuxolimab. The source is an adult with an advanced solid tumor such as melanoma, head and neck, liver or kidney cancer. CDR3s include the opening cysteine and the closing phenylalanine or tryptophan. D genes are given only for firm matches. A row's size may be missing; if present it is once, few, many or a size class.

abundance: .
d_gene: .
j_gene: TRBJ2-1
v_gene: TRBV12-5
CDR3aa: CASAPSGGGNEQFF
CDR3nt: TGTGCTAGTGCCCCGTCCGGAGGGGGCAATGAGCAGTTCTTC

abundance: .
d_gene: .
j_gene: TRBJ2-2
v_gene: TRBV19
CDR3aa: CASSNLLGLMRTPGELFF
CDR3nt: TGTGCCAGTAGTAACCTGTTAGGATTGATGAGAACACCCGGGGAGCTGTTTTTT

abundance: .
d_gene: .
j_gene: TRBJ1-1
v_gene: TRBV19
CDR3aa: CASSIEAANTEAFF
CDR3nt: TGTGCCAGTAGTATAGAGGCAGCTAACACTGAAGCTTTCTTT

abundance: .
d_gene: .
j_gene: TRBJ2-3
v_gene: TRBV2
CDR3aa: CASAPSGTDTQYF
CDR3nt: TGTGCCAGCGCCCCTAGCGGCACAGATACGCAGTATTTT

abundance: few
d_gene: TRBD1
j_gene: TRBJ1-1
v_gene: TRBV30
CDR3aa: CAWSDLVTGPSEAFF
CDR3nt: TGTGCCTGGAGTGACCTCGTGACAGGGCCGAGTGAAGCTTTCTTT

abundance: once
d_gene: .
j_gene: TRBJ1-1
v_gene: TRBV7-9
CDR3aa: CASSLGASVPEAFF
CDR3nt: TGTGCCAGCAGCTTAGGGGCTTCGGTGCCTGAAGCTTTCTTT

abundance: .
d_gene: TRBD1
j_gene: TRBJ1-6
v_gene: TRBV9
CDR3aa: CASSVDQGENSPLHF
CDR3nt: TGTGCCAGCAGCGTAGACCAGGGGGAGAATTCACCCCTCCACTTT

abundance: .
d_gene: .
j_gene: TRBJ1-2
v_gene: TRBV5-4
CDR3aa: CASSPGGAGANYGYTF
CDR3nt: TGTGCCAGCAGCCCCGGCGGGGCAGGGGCTAACTATGGCTACACCTTC

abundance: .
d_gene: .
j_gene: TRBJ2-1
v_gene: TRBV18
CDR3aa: CASSRGVTYNEQFF
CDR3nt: TGTGCCAGCTCACGAGGTGTAACCTACAATGAGCAGTTCTTC

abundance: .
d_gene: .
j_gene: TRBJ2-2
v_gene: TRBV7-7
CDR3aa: CASSFAQGNTGELFF
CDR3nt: TGTGCTAGCAGCTTCGCCCAGGGAAACACCGGGGAGCTGTTTTTT

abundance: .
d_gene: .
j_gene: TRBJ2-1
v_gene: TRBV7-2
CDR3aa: CASSFQETFLYNEQFF
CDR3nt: TGTGCCAGCAGCTTCCAAGAAACCTTCCTATACAATGAGCAGTTCTTC

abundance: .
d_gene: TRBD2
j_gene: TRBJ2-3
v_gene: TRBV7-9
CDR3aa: CASSWVREGDTQYF
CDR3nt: TGTGCCAGCAGCTGGGTCAGGGAGGGAGATACGCAGTATTTT

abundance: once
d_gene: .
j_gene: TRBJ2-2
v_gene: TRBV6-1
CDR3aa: CASSPSSLLTGELFF
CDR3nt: TGTGCCAGCAGCCCTTCCAGCCTCCTCACCGGGGAGCTGTTTTTT

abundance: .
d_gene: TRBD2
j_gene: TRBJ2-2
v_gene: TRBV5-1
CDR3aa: CASSLAASGNTGELFF
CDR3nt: TGCGCCAGCAGCTTGGCGGCTAGCGGGAACACCGGGGAGCTGTTTTTT

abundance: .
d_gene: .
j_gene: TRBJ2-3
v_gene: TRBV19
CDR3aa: CASNLRLTSTDTQYF
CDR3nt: TGTGCCAGTAACCTAAGGCTGACTAGCACAGATACGCAGTATTTT

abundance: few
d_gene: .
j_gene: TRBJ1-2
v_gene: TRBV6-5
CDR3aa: CASSSNNYGYTF
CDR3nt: TGTGCCAGCAGTTCCAATAACTATGGCTACACCTTC

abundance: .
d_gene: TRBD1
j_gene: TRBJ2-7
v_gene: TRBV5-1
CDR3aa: CASSLVQGSYEQYF
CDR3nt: TGCGCCAGCAGCTTGGTACAGGGGTCCTACGAGCAGTACTTC

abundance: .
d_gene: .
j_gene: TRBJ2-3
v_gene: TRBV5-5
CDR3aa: CASSPQGDSDTQYF
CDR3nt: TGTGCCAGCAGTCCCCAGGGAGACTCAGATACGCAGTATTTT

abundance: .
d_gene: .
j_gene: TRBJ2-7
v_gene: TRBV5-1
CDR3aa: CASTLGGGSFDEQYF
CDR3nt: TGCGCCAGCACCTTAGGAGGGGGAAGCTTCGACGAGCAGTACTTC

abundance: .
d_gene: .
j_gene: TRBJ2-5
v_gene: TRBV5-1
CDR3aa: CASSGTGTRETQYF
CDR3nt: TGCGCCAGCAGCGGAACCGGGACGCGGGAGACCCAGTACTTC

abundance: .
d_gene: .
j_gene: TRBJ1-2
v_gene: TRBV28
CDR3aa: CASSPATATSNYGYTF
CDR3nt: TGTGCCAGCAGTCCCGCGACAGCTACCTCTAACTATGGCTACACCTTC

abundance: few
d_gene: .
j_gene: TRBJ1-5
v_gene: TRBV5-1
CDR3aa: CASRPDPGGNQPQHF
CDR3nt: TGCGCCAGCAGGCCCGACCCGGGGGGCAATCAGCCCCAGCATTTT

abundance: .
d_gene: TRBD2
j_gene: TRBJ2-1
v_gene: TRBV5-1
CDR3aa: CASSLAGGPNEQFF
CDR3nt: TGCGCCAGCAGCCTAGCGGGAGGGCCAAATGAGCAGTTCTTC

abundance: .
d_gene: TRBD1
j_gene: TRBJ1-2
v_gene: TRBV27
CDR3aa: CASSSPGQGSSNYGYTF
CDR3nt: TGTGCCAGCAGTTCGCCGGGACAGGGATCTTCTAACTATGGCTACACCTTC

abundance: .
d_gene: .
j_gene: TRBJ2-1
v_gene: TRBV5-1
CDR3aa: CASSLERKLEQFF
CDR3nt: TGCGCCAGCAGCTTGGAAAGGAAGCTTGAGCAGTTCTTC